A single sample gave rise to the 3 T cell receptor beta chains below, sequenced in a study of OX40 agonist ivuxolimab in advanced cancers. Method: immunoSEQ multiplex PCR; TCRdb's copy keeps in-frame clones and lacks some. The table includes around 140,000 clones, 90% detected once. The specimen was CD4+ or CD8+ T cells sorted from blood, collected in a trial of the OX40 agonist ivuxolimab. The receptor source for this set is an adult with an advanced solid tumor such as melanoma, head and neck, liver or kidney cancer.

The rearrangement links TRBV19 to TRBJ2-1; 9 bases align to TRBD1. The CDR3 loop spans 14 amino acids. CDR1 is LNHDA, CDR2 SQIVND, per germline (reference sequence). With 5 bases clipped from V and 8 bases from J, the junction kept 7 bases outside the gene matches. This CDR3 reads CASSRDRDRDEQFF. The CDR3 region has the DNA TGTGCCAGTAGTCGGGACAGGGATCGCGATGAGCAGTTCTTC.

In DNA form, the CDR3 reads TGCGCCAGCAGCTTGAGGACAGGAAACTACGAGCAGTACTTC. This translates into CASSLRTGNYEQYF. The V and J genes are TRBV5-1 and TRBJ2-7, with 7 bases aligning to TRBD1. This CDR3 comprises 14 residues. In germline, CDR1 is SGHRS, CDR2 YFSETQ. The V and J ends lost 1 base and 3 bases, in that order; junction bases with no gene match: 4.

This clone was observed once. The chain employs TRBV28 and TRBJ1-2, with D perhaps matching TRBD1 (5 bases). V lost 6 bases and J 4 bases, leaving 12 bases between the germline ends. The germline V gene encodes CDR1 MDHEN and CDR2 SYDVKM. This CDR3 is built from 13 residues. CDR3 amino acids: CASSRGGSYGYTF. The CDR3 DNA reads TGTGCCAGCAGCCGGGGGGGTTCCTATGGCTACACCTTC.